This T cell receptor (beta chain) is from a study of blood T cell repertoires in COVID-19. At the level of the study: The origin of the acute and convalescent COVID-19 samples was the United States, Italy and Spain. PBMCs, B-cell-depleted T cells, or T cells provided the cDNA or gDNA that made up the material.

Germline V CDR1 and CDR2: SGHAT, FQDESV (reference sequence). This CDR3 comprises 15 residues. V was pared by 7 bases and J by 8 bases, with 23 bases between. Libraries were prepared by immunoSEQ multiplex PCR; TCRdb keeps only in-frame clonotypes and omits some of them. There are 25,000 to 30,000 clones in the sample; approximately 88% occur only once, and approximately 2.6% lies in the top ten. This clone has just one count. Input material: peripheral blood. This TCR was sampled from a human donor in a cohort sampled during active COVID-19. The chain recombines TRBV11-1 with TRBJ1-2; D is unclear. CDR3 nucleotide sequence: TGTGCCAGCACCACCGCCCCGGGGTCAGGAAGCGGCTACACCTTC. It translates to CASTTAPGSGSGYTF.